One and the same sample provided the 19 T cell receptor beta chains below, sequenced in a study of early T cells in non-severe SARS-CoV-2 infection (dated by TCRdb to the early 2020s). Library prep was done by 5' RACE. Sequencing took place on a NextSeq 500. In-frame beta chains were kept once TCRdb had trimmed the public reads at Q25 with fastp and called clones with MiXCR. Records with the same CDR3 protein are collapsed into one entry carrying the most frequent genes and DNA. The table for this sample lists roughly 100,000 distinct CDR3 sequences; about 13% of them were counted only once. The ten largest clones take up 2% to 2.5% of the sample. The sample taken for sequencing was whole blood. The source of these receptors is an adult who was a healthcare worker with PCR-confirmed SARS-CoV-2 infection or an uninfected control (not recorded which).

This clonotype has a count of ten or more. The chain recombines TRBV14 with TRBJ1-1; unclear D gene. The ends were cut back, 1 base at V and 3 bases at J, with 12 bases in the middle. The CDR3 totals 15 residues. Germline V gene lookup returns CDR1 SGHDN and CDR2 FVKESK. The DNA for the CDR3 is TGTGCCAGCAGCCAAGGCCCGGGTAGGCACACTGAAGCTTTCTTT. Its protein is CASSQGPGRHTEAFF.

This clonotype has just a few counts. The gene calls are TRBV20-1 and TRBJ2-1; 11 bases line up with TRBD1. J gave up 6 bases and V 5 bases, and 18 bases lay outside the gene matches. The CDR3 extends over 18 amino acids. Looked up from germline, CDR1 is DFQATT and CDR2 is SNEGSKA (reference sequence). CDR3 region: CSASSGQGASGYFNEQFF. Here the CDR3 DNA reads TGCAGTGCTTCGAGTGGACAGGGGGCGAGTGGGTATTTCAATGAGCAGTTCTTC.

The chain joins TRBV6-5 to TRBJ1-3; no reliable D call. V was shortened by 5 bases and J by 4 bases, with 15 bases between the two germline ends. The CDR3 consists of 15 residues. Germline lookup yields CDR1 MNHEY and CDR2 SVGAGI. CDR3 sequence reads: CASSRGHSEGNTIYF. Here the CDR3 DNA reads TGTGCCAGCAGTCGAGGGCATTCAGAAGGAAACACCATATATTTT.

This clonotype was seen at least ten times. The chain has TRBV11-2 and TRBJ2-5; no clear D gene. Germline CDR1 reads SGHAT; CDR2 reads FQNNGV. V was cut by 5 bases and J by 7 bases, with 14 bases left in between. The CDR3 has 13 residues. The CDR3: CASSPLESWTQYF. DNA of the CDR3: TGTGCCAGCAGCCCTCTAGAATCGTGGACCCAGTACTTC.

For this clonotype: A much larger clone is a single base away; this may be a read error. The rearrangement uses TRBV7-9 and TRBJ2-7, with D possibly being TRBD1 (6 bases). Germline CDR1 SEHNR, CDR2 FQNEAQ (reference sequence). The CDR3 sequence is 13 residues long. Here the CDR3 DNA reads TGTGCCAGCAGCCTGGGACAAATCTACGACCAGTACTTC. It specifies CASSLGQIYDQYF.

This clonotype has just a few counts. CDR3 DNA: TGTGCCAGCAGTCCGGGACAGGGGGCTGGGTCACCCCTCCACTTT. It yields the protein CASSPGQGAGSPLHF. The V call is TRBV27, the J call TRBJ1-6; 12 bases line up with TRBD1. The CDR3 contains 15 residues. Per germline, CDR1 MNHEY and CDR2 SMNVEV (reference sequence). Trimming removed 5 bases from V and 10 bases from J; junction bases left unmatched: 6.

In its sample, this clonotype was seen many times. CDR3 sequence (DNA): TGTGCCAGCAGTACCGGACAGGGGGCGATTACCTATGGCTACACCTTC. This sequence encodes CASSTGQGAITYGYTF. The rearrangement uses TRBV6-5 and TRBJ1-2; 11 bases agree with TRBD1. The V segment lost 5 bases and the J segment 4 bases; nucleotides outside the gene matches: 9. The CDR3 length is 16 residues. Germline values: CDR1 MNHEY, CDR2 SVGAGI.

This clonotype has a count of ten or more. This chain links TRBV4-1 with TRBJ1-2; maybe TRBD1 (5 bases). With 0 bases removed from V and 4 bases from J, the gap between germline ends came to 15 bases. Looked up from germline, CDR1 is MGHRA and CDR2 is YSYEKL. The CDR3 runs to 16 residues. CDR3 protein: CASSQEFPGLSYGYTF. The CDR3 DNA sequence: TGCGCCAGCAGCCAAGAATTCCCGGGACTCAGCTATGGCTACACCTTC.

This clonotype occurred many times. V and J are TRBV27 and TRBJ1-5, with D unresolved. V lost 8 bases to trimming and J lost 0 bases, with 5 bases between them. Germline V CDR1 and CDR2: MNHEY, SMNVEV (reference sequence). The CDR3 is made up of 12 amino acids. The CDR3 loop reads CASGFSNQPQHF. The DNA for the CDR3 is TGTGCCAGCGGGTTTAGCAATCAGCCCCAGCATTTT.

This clonotype came up a few times. The chain carries TRBV2 and TRBJ1-5; D uncertain. CDR1 is SNHLY, CDR2 FYNNEI, per germline. Trimming left V 7 bases short and J 11 bases short, with 18 bases between. This CDR3 region has 13 residues. The CDR3 DNA sequence: TGTGCCAGCACCCGATTGCGGTCATGGGCCCAGCATTTT. Its protein product is CASTRLRSWAQHF.

V gene TRBV7-2 combines with J gene TRBJ1-5; no clear D. The germline V gene encodes CDR1 SGHTA and CDR2 FQGNSA. The germline V and J ends were trimmed by 2 bases and 6 bases, with 5 bases remaining between them. The CDR3 consists of 12 residues. CDR3: CASSLWGQPQHF. In DNA form, the CDR3 reads TGTGCCAGCAGCTTATGGGGTCAGCCCCAGCATTTT.

This clonotype was recorded many times. This rearrangement joins TRBV7-2 to TRBJ2-2, with 10 nucleotides matching TRBD2. CDR1 and CDR2 (germline): SGHTA, FQGNSA. CDR3 length equals 16 residues. Unmatched junction bases numbered 9, after V lost 5 bases and J lost 6 bases. In DNA, the CDR3 is TGTGCCAGCAGCCCCTTCCTCGGACTAGCGGCCGGGGAGCTGTTTTTT. Amino acids: CASSPFLGLAAGELFF.

This clonotype was observed a few times. This sequence joins TRBV18 and TRBJ2-6; D gene unclear. CDR3 length: 18 residues. Germline assignment: CDR1 KGHSH and CDR2 LQKENI. Trimming removed 1 base at V and 0 bases at J, with 13 bases between. The CDR3 region has the DNA TGTGCCAGCTCACCACTGGGCGGAAAAGGCTCTGGGGCCAACGTCCTGACTTTC. It translates to CASSPLGGKGSGANVLTF.

The sample holds a few counts of this clonotype. This chain links TRBV7-2 with TRBJ1-2, with TRBD1 matching 8 bases. CDR1 and CDR2 (germline): SGHTA, FQGNSA. The CDR3 loop spans 15 amino acids. J was trimmed by 5 bases and V by 0 bases; bases with no gene match: 5. In DNA form, the CDR3 reads TGTGCCAGCAGCTTAGCGGGGACAGGCTTATATGGCTACACCTTC. Amino acid sequence: CASSLAGTGLYGYTF. Full variable domain (rest looked up from reference TRBV7-2 and TRBJ1-2): GAGVSQSPSNKVTEKGKDVELRCDPISGHTALYWYRQSLGQGLEFLIYFQGNSAPDKSGLPSDRFSAERTGGSVSTLTIQRTQQEDSAVYLCASSLAGTGLYGYTFGSGTRLTVV.

V usage is TRBV7-2 and J usage is TRBJ2-3; D may be TRBD2 (6 bases). This CDR3 contains 15 residues. Looked up from germline, CDR1 is SGHTA and CDR2 is FQGNSA. The germline V and J ends were trimmed by 5 bases and 1 base, with 13 bases remaining between them. CDR3 loop: CASSTGTYRTDTQYF. The CDR3 DNA is TGTGCCAGCAGCACCGGGACTTACCGCACAGATACGCAGTATTTT. The full variable domain, its missing parts supplied by reference TRBV7-2 and TRBJ2-3, is GAGVSQSPSNKVTEKGKDVELRCDPISGHTALYWYRQSLGQGLEFLIYFQGNSAPDKSGLPSDRFSAERTGGSVSTLTIQRTQQEDSAVYLCASSTGTYRTDTQYFGPGTRLTVL.

This clonotype was counted ten times or more. This CDR3 is CASSFTGGSYEQYF. CDR3 in DNA: TGTGCCAGCAGTTTCACAGGGGGATCCTACGAGCAGTACTTC. The chain is built from TRBV12-3 or TRBV12-4 and TRBJ2-7, with TRBD1 matching over 8 bases. Trimming cost V 3 bases and J 1 base; bases outside gene matches: 2. This CDR3 has 14 amino acids.

As to this clonotype: With a much larger clone just one base away, this may be a read error. V is TRBV2 and J is TRBJ2-5, with TRBD2 matching over 8 bases. The CDR3 runs 18 residues. Germline-derived CDR1 and CDR2 are SNHLY and FYNNEI. CDR3: CVSSGEAGRARPPETQYF. The DNA of the CDR3 is TGTGTCAGCAGTGGTGAGGCCGGGAGGGCTAGACCACCAGAGACCCAGTACTTC.

This clonotype was seen many times. The chain combines TRBV7-6 with TRBJ1-3; D unresolved. The CDR3 is 17 residues long. Germline V gene data show CDR1 as SGHVS and CDR2 as FNYEAQ. The V gene lost 1 base and the J gene lost 0 bases, with 13 bases spanning the gap. The CDR3 is CASSLVLLESSGNTIYF. In DNA, the CDR3 is TGTGCCAGCAGCTTAGTCCTATTGGAGAGCTCTGGAAACACCATATATTTT.

The sample holds many counts of this clonotype. DNA of the CDR3: TGTGCCAGCTCACAACTACAGGGAGGCTCCTACGACGAGCAGTACTTC. Protein sequence: CASSQLQGGSYDEQYF. The genes are TRBV18 and TRBJ2-7, with D possibly called TRBD1 or TRBD2 (6 bases each). The germline CDR1 and CDR2 sequences are KGHSH and LQKENI. V dropped 4 bases and J dropped 5 bases, with 21 bases sitting between them. The CDR3 runs to 16 residues.